The 24 T cell receptor beta chains reported below all come from one sample, sequenced in a study of T cell repertoires in cytomegalovirus infection. A single record per CDR3 protein comes from TCRdb applying MiXCR to the reads. This table holds around 310,000 distinct CDR3 sequences, about a sixth found once. The specimen was PBMCs. The receptor set was obtained from a human donor in good health (CMV status not recorded). Some clones in this sample may be carry-over from other donors' samples.

The chain is built from TRBV20-1 and TRBJ2-3; 11 bases map to TRBD2. The trim removed 8 bases at V and 4 bases at J, leaving 8 bases unmatched. The CDR3 is 14 residues long. Germline CDR1 and CDR2: DFQATT and SNEGSKA (reference sequence). CDR3 residues: CSYGSGGGADTQYF. The CDR3 bases are TGCAGTTACGGTAGCGGGGGGGGTGCAGATACGCAGTATTTT.

The genes are TRBV4-1 and TRBJ2-1, with 7 bases aligning to TRBD2. V shed 7 bases and J 7 bases; nucleotides not matched to a gene: 10. Germline assignment: CDR1 MGHRA and CDR2 YSYEKL. The CDR3 spans 14 residues. The CDR3 protein is CASTLGQGGNEQFF. CDR3 bases: TGCGCCAGCACCCTTGGGCAGGGAGGGAATGAGCAGTTCTTC.

This clonotype was recorded many times. V gene TRBV7-6 combines with J gene TRBJ1-4; D gene uncertain. The CDR3 length is 14 residues. Germline V CDR1 and CDR2: SGHVS, FNYEAQ. Trimming left V 0 bases short and J 10 bases short, with 12 bases between. The CDR3: CASSLAVDVGKLFF. The CDR3 DNA reads TGTGCCAGCAGCTTAGCCGTTGACGTGGGAAAACTGTTTTTT.

This chain joins TRBV7-6 and TRBJ1-5, with D possibly TRBD1 on 5 matching bases. Germline loops: CDR1 SGHVS, CDR2 FNYEAQ. Trimming took 1 base from V and 2 from J, leaving 9 bases between them. The CDR3 is 15 amino acids. CDR3 sequence: CASSLGRDGNQPQHF. In DNA, the CDR3 is TGTGCCAGCAGCTTAGGGCGGGACGGCAATCAGCCCCAGCATTTT. Drawing the rest from reference TRBV7-6 and TRBJ1-5, the complete variable domain is GAGVSQSPRYKVTKRGQDVALRCDPISGHVSLYWYRQALGQGPEFLTYFNYEAQQDKSGLPNDRFSAERPEGSISTLTIQRTEQRDSAMYRCASSLGRDGNQPQHFGDGTRLSIL.

This rearrangement joins TRBV2 to TRBJ2-1; 11 positions match TRBD2. Germline CDR1 SNHLY, CDR2 FYNNEI. The CDR3 loop spans 15 amino acids. V lost 10 bases to trimming and J lost 7 bases; unmatched junction nucleotides: 12. CDR3 region: CATKGLAAPLNEQFF. The CDR3 DNA reads TGTGCCACCAAGGGACTAGCGGCCCCACTGAATGAGCAGTTCTTC.

This clonotype turned up a few times. This chain uses TRBV10-3 with TRBJ1-2; 9 bases map to TRBD1. The CDR3 length is 15 residues. V lost 6 bases and J lost 2; bases outside the gene matches: 7. CDR1 and CDR2 (germline): ENHRY, SYGVKD. The CDR3 spells CAISAPGQGNYGYTF. CDR3 bases: TGTGCCATCAGCGCCCCGGGACAGGGCAACTATGGCTACACCTTC.

This clonotype was detected a few times. This sequence joins TRBV10-3 and TRBJ2-7; tentative D call: TRBD2 (6 bases). This CDR3 is 13 amino acids long. Deletions cut 9 bases from V and 0 bases from J, with 12 bases between. Germline V lookup: CDR1 ENHRY, CDR2 SYGVKD. The CDR3 loop reads CAMGDGGSYEQYF. In DNA form, the CDR3 reads TGTGCCATGGGGGACGGGGGCTCCTACGAGCAGTACTTC.

The chain combines TRBV12-3 or TRBV12-4 with TRBJ2-1; a possible D gene is TRBD1 (6 bases). The CDR3 length is 13 residues. V was shortened by 8 bases and J by 8 bases, with 16 bases between the two germline ends. The CDR3: CASAINRVHEQFF. DNA for the CDR3: TGTGCCAGCGCGATCAACAGGGTCCATGAGCAGTTCTTC.

This chain links TRBV6-6 with TRBJ1-2; 12 bases map to TRBD1. The CDR3 is 15 amino acids. Germline CDR1 reads MNHNY; CDR2 reads SVGAGI (reference sequence). The J segment lost 6 bases and the V segment lost 7 bases, leaving 9 bases of the junction unmatched. This chain's CDR3 is CASTVVGQGANGYTF. In DNA, the CDR3 is TGTGCCAGCACTGTCGTGGGACAGGGGGCGAATGGCTACACCTTC.

This clonotype was picked up a small number of times. The V and J genes are TRBV6-2 or TRBV6-3 and TRBJ1-1, with D uncertain. Germline CDR1 and CDR2: MNHEY and SVGEGT. Trimming stripped 1 base from V and 3 bases from J, with 9 bases between. The length of the CDR3 is 14 residues. CDR3 nucleotides: TGTGCCAGCAGTTACTTCGGGGAGGACACTGAAGCTTTCTTT. Its protein product is CASSYFGEDTEAFF.

This clonotype was observed many times. The chain is built from TRBV7-2 and TRBJ1-1; D is unresolved. Germline CDR1 is SGHTA and CDR2 is FQGNSA. CDR3 length: 14 amino acids. The V end was cut by 5 bases, the J end by 0 bases, with 10 bases between. The CDR3 bases are TGTGCCAGCAGCCCGCGGACCCTGAACACTGAAGCTTTCTTT. The encoded protein is CASSPRTLNTEAFF. Together with reference TRBV7-2 and TRBJ1-1, the CDR3 gives the full variable domain: GAGVSQSPSNKVTEKGKDVELRCDPISGHTALYWYRQSLGQGLEFLIYFQGNSAPDKSGLPSDRFSAERTGGSVSTLTIQRTQQEDSAVYLCASSPRTLNTEAFFGQGTRLTVV.

The rearrangement uses TRBV2 and TRBJ2-1; D may be TRBD1 (7 bases). This CDR3 contains 16 residues. Germline-derived CDR1 and CDR2 are SNHLY and FYNNEI. Trimming cost V 4 bases and J 0 bases, with 13 bases left between them. The CDR3, as DNA: TGTGCCAGCAGTGCCAACCAGGGGGGCTCCTACAATGAGCAGTTCTTC. Encoded protein: CASSANQGGSYNEQFF.

V gene TRBV28 combines with J gene TRBJ1-2, with D unresolved. Trimming shortened V by 9 bases and J by 4 bases, and 15 bases separated the two germline ends. The germline V gene encodes CDR1 MDHEN and CDR2 SYDVKM. This CDR3 has 13 amino acids. DNA for the CDR3: TGTGCCAGTTGTTCTCAGGAAATCTATGGCTACACCTTC. Translated, it gives CASCSQEIYGYTF.

The chain uses TRBV7-6 and TRBJ2-7; no clear D gene. The CDR3 sequence is 14 residues long. The V and J ends lost 2 bases and 7 bases respectively, with 15 bases between them. Germline CDR1 is SGHVS and CDR2 is FNYEAQ. The CDR3 reads CASSLSTGSNEQYF. The CDR3 DNA sequence: TGTGCCAGCAGCTTAAGCACGGGTTCGAATGAGCAGTACTTC.

The table lists this clonotype with a few counts. This chain connects TRBV20-1 to TRBJ2-3; D unclear. V was cut by 0 bases and J by 1 base, with 8 bases left in between. This CDR3 has 14 amino acids. Germline-derived CDR1 and CDR2 are DFQATT and SNEGSKA (reference sequence). The CDR3 sequence is CSARDVFGTDTQYF. CDR3 coding DNA: TGCAGTGCTAGAGACGTTTTTGGCACAGATACGCAGTATTTT.

In its sample, this clonotype was seen a few times. The CDR3: CASSTPGHNEQFF. The CDR3 DNA is TGTGCCAGCTCAACTCCGGGCCACAATGAGCAGTTCTTC. This chain links TRBV18 with TRBJ2-1; D is ambiguous. Germline values: CDR1 KGHSH, CDR2 LQKENI. The V and J ends lost 5 bases and 5 bases respectively, with 10 bases between them. The CDR3 is made up of 13 amino acids.

This clonotype appeared a few times. The chain couples TRBV7-9 to TRBJ2-2, with unresolved D. V lost 5 bases to trimming and J lost 3 bases, with 10 bases between them. The length of the CDR3 is 14 residues. Germline V gene lookup returns CDR1 SEHNR and CDR2 FQNEAQ (reference sequence). CDR3 in amino acids: CASSPAKDTGELFF. The CDR3 DNA reads as TGTGCCAGCAGCCCAGCCAAAGACACCGGGGAGCTGTTTTTT.

This chain joins TRBV6-5 and TRBJ2-1; the D is unclear. Germline lookup yields CDR1 MNHEY and CDR2 SVGAGI. V was trimmed by 6 bases and J by 6 bases, leaving 9 bases between them. This CDR3 is built from 12 residues. CDR3 residues: CASRTAGNEQFF. The CDR3 DNA reads as TGTGCCAGCAGGACGGCCGGCAATGAGCAGTTCTTC.

The gene calls are TRBV4-1 and TRBJ2-3; possibly TRBD2 for D (5 bases). CDR1 is MGHRA, CDR2 YSYEKL, per germline. The CDR3 is 15 amino acids. The V and J ends lost 0 bases and 6 bases respectively, with 13 bases between them. The CDR3 nucleotides read TGCGCCAGCAGCCAAGATTTCGGGATGGGGGATACGCAGTATTTT. Its protein is CASSQDFGMGDTQYF.

This clonotype appeared a few times. V gene TRBV12-3 or TRBV12-4 combines with J gene TRBJ2-5, with 7 bases that match TRBD1. Trimming cost V 3 bases and J 8 bases; bases outside gene matches: 6. The CDR3 totals 13 residues. The CDR3 region is CASSFQGDVTQYF. In DNA form, the CDR3 reads TGTGCCAGCAGTTTTCAGGGGGACGTTACCCAGTACTTC.

Many counts were recorded for this clonotype. J is TRBJ1-2 and V is TRBV7-9; the match to TRBD1 covers 10 bases. Germline V gene sequence: CDR1 SEHNR, CDR2 FQNEAQ (reference sequence). The J segment lost 4 bases and the V segment lost 5 bases, leaving 7 bases of the junction unmatched. The CDR3 is made up of 15 amino acids. The CDR3 DNA follows: TGTGCCAGCAGCCTGGGACAGGGGAAATTCTATGGCTACACCTTC. Its protein product is CASSLGQGKFYGYTF.

This clonotype appeared many times. V and J are TRBV12-3 or TRBV12-4 and TRBJ2-5; no reliable D call. This CDR3 spans 12 amino acids. Trimming removed 6 bases from V and 4 bases from J, with 9 bases in between. The CDR3 region has the DNA TGTGCCAGCAGCTCCACGGGAGAGACCCAGTACTTC. Protein product: CASSSTGETQYF.

The gene calls are TRBV12-3 or TRBV12-4 and TRBJ1-5, with D possibly being TRBD1 (5 bases). The CDR3 loop spans 14 amino acids. V lost 7 bases and J lost 5, with 15 bases in between. CDR3 coding DNA: TGTGCCAGCACGGTAGGGACGGAGCATCAGCCCCAGCATTTT. Protein sequence: CASTVGTEHQPQHF.

This clonotype has more than one count but fewer than ten. The chain uses TRBV11-2 and TRBJ1-4, with D perhaps TRBD1 (5 bases). Trimming left V 6 bases short and J 4 bases short, with 12 bases between. The CDR3 sequence is 14 residues long. Germline V gene sequence: CDR1 SGHAT, CDR2 FQNNGV. CDR3 DNA sequence: TGTGCCAGCAGAGCCGGGACCCATAATGAAAAACTGTTTTTT. Protein product: CASRAGTHNEKLFF.